This entry lists 18 T cell receptor beta chains sequenced from one sample in a study of cytomegalovirus exposure and HLA in healthy donors. Amplification used 60 Vbeta primers and 13 Jbeta primers. Data came from immunoSEQ multiplex PCR; TCRdb stores just in-frame clones and leaves some out. The sample carries about 170,000 clones, about 85% recorded once. Sequenced input: PBMCs. The receptors were gathered from a man between 18 and 29 years old in good health and CMV-seropositive.

This rearrangement joins TRBV4-3 to TRBJ2-5; 8 nucleotides align to TRBD2. This CDR3 has 17 amino acids. Looked up from germline, CDR1 is LGHNA and CDR2 is YSLEER. V shed 0 bases and J 4 bases; nucleotides not matched to a gene: 10. The CDR3 nucleotides are TGCGCCAGCAGCCAAGAAACCGGGGGGGCGGGTCGAGAGACCCAGTACTTC. Translating gives CASSQETGGAGRETQYF.

The chain combines TRBV5-6 with TRBJ2-7, with TRBD2 matching 9 bases. The CDR3 loop spans 17 amino acids. The V gene's germline CDR1 is SGHDT and CDR2 YYEEEE. J gave up 6 bases and V 3 bases, and 16 bases lay outside the gene matches. The CDR3, as DNA: TGTGCCAGCAGCTGGGGGACATGGGCGGGGGGGCCCTTCGAGCAGTACTTC. Translating gives CASSWGTWAGGPFEQYF.

The chain has TRBV30 and TRBJ2-7; D gene ambiguous. The germline gives CDR1 GTSNPN, CDR2 SVGIG (reference sequence). CDR3 length equals 13 residues. V was pared by 3 bases and J by 3 bases, with 12 bases between. The CDR3 DNA is TGTGCCTGGAGCCCGTCGGTTAACTACGAGCAGTACTTC. It specifies CAWSPSVNYEQYF.

The gene calls are TRBV11-1 and TRBJ2-7, with a weak D call TRBD1 (5 bases). V lost 1 base to trimming and J lost 3 bases, with 7 bases between them. CDR1 is SGHAT and CDR2 is FQDESV in the germline V gene (reference sequence). The CDR3 has 13 amino acids. The CDR3 region has the DNA TGTGCCAGCAGCTTAGAGGACAACTACGAGCAGTACTTC. It is translated as CASSLEDNYEQYF. Complete variable domain (other parts from reference TRBV11-1 and TRBJ2-7): EAEVAQSPRYKITEKSQAVAFWCDPISGHATLYWYRQILGQGPELLVQFQDESVVDDSQLPKDRFSAERLKGVDSTLKIQPAELGDSAMYLCASSLEDNYEQYFGPGTRLTVT.

The V and J genes are TRBV9 and TRBJ2-1; TRBD1 matches at 9 bases. J was trimmed by 9 bases and V by 4 bases; bases with no gene match: 8. This CDR3 has 14 amino acids. The germline CDR1 and CDR2 sequences are SGDLS and YYNGEE. The CDR3 coding sequence is TGTGCCAGCAGCCCCCGGACAGGGGAAAGTGAGCAGTTCTTC. Protein sequence: CASSPRTGESEQFF.

To note about this clone: One end of the junction varies from germline; a read error may be responsible. The V gene is TRBV12-5, the J gene TRBJ1-1; D not certain. Per the germline V gene, CDR1 is LGHNT and CDR2 is FRNRAP. The CDR3 has 14 amino acids. The CDR3 sequence is CASGLGGRNTEAFF. The CDR3 region has the DNA TGTGCTAGTGGCTTGGGAGGGCGAAACACTGAAGCTTTCTTT.

The chain joins TRBV9 to TRBJ2-1; TRBD2 agrees at 12 bases. The CDR3 contains 16 residues. From germline, CDR1 is SGDLS and CDR2 YYNGEE. V lost 4 bases, J lost 9 bases, and 11 bases stayed unmatched. CDR3 coding DNA: TGTGCCAGCAGCCCCCAGGTACTAGCGGGGGGAGGTGAGCAGTTCTTC. This codes for CASSPQVLAGGGEQFF.

This chain connects TRBV11-2 to TRBJ2-3; perhaps TRBD1 as D (6 bases). This CDR3 has 14 residues. V was clipped by 6 bases and J by 4 bases, with 14 bases between them. Germline V CDR1 and CDR2: SGHAT, FQNNGV. CDR3 sequence reads: CASRSPGDADTQYF. In DNA, the CDR3 is TGTGCCAGCAGGTCGCCAGGGGACGCAGATACGCAGTATTTT.

The V call is TRBV9, the J call TRBJ2-4; 10 bases agree with TRBD2. After removal of 3 bases from V and 1 base from J, the junction contained 4 bases not matched to a gene. Germline CDR1 is SGDLS and CDR2 is YYNGEE. The CDR3 has 16 amino acids. CDR3 sequence (DNA): TGTGCCAGCAGCGCTAATAGCGGGGGGGCCAAAAACATTCAGTACTTC. This codes for CASSANSGGAKNIQYF.

The chain couples TRBV6-1 to TRBJ2-3, with 7 bases aligning to TRBD2. Germline V CDR1 and CDR2: MNHNS, SASEGT. Unmatched junction bases numbered 7, after V lost 4 bases and J lost 6 bases. This CDR3 comprises 14 residues. CDR3 nucleotides: TGTGCCAGCAGTGTCATGGGAGGGTTGGATACGCAGTATTTT. It yields the protein CASSVMGGLDTQYF.

Only a few counts were recorded for this clone. The chain has TRBV9 and TRBJ2-2; 10 bases align to TRBD1. With V trimmed by 4 bases and J by 7 bases, 13 bases remained unmatched. CDR3 length: 17 amino acids. Germline lookup yields CDR1 SGDLS and CDR2 YYNGEE. The CDR3 region is CASSHLPDRGHNGELFF. Written as DNA, the CDR3 is TGTGCCAGCAGCCACCTTCCCGACAGGGGGCATAACGGGGAGCTGTTTTTT.

The sample holds one count of this clone. This chain joins TRBV11-3 and TRBJ2-3, with a possible D match to TRBD1 (6 bases). This CDR3 spans 14 amino acids. The V gene lost 1 base and the J gene lost 2 bases, with 7 bases spanning the gap. Germline V gives CDR1 SGHNT, CDR2 YENEEA. The CDR3 region is CASSLGDNTDTQYF. The DNA for the CDR3 is TGTGCCAGCAGCTTAGGGGACAACACAGATACGCAGTATTTT.

The rearrangement links TRBV28 to TRBJ1-4, with TRBD1 as a possible D gene (5 bases). This CDR3 spans 14 amino acids. With 8 bases removed from V and 8 bases from J, the gap between germline ends came to 18 bases. The V gene's germline CDR1 is MDHEN and CDR2 SYDVKM. The CDR3: CASSGGGTKEKLFF. The CDR3 nucleotides are TGTGCCAGCTCCGGGGGAGGTACAAAGGAAAAACTGTTTTTT.

V usage is TRBV27 and J usage is TRBJ1-5; no reliable D call. With 3 bases removed from V and 0 bases from J, the gap between germline ends came to 9 bases. The CDR3 consists of 15 residues. In germline, CDR1 is MNHEY, CDR2 SMNVEV (reference sequence). DNA of the CDR3: TGTGCCAGCAGTTTGGTGGGAGATAGCAATCAGCCCCAGCATTTT. This gives the protein CASSLVGDSNQPQHF.

The genes are TRBV19 and TRBJ1-3; D is unresolved. With 10 bases removed from V and 8 bases from J, the gap between germline ends came to 18 bases. The CDR3 sequence is 13 residues long. CDR1 and CDR2 (germline): LNHDA, SQIVND (reference sequence). The CDR3 nucleotides are TGTGCCACCGCCGACCGCAACGGGGACACCATATATTTT. This sequence encodes CATADRNGDTIYF.

The rearrangement links TRBV6-6 to TRBJ1-1, with D possibly matching TRBD1 (6 bases). The CDR3 spans 14 residues. V was trimmed by 7 bases and J by 2 bases, leaving 14 bases between them. From germline, CDR1 is MNHNY and CDR2 SVGAGI (reference sequence). The DNA for the CDR3 is TGTGCCAGCACTTATAGTGGGACAAACACTGAAGCTTTCTTT. This translates into CASTYSGTNTEAFF.

The chain employs TRBV2 and TRBJ2-5, with D possibly matching TRBD1 (5 bases). The tail of the sequence fits TRBJ2-7 better, so the J call may be wrong. The CDR3 extends over 14 amino acids. Germline V gene sequence: CDR1 SNHLY, CDR2 FYNNEI. The CDR3 is CASRQVTSSYEQYF. CDR3 DNA: TGTGCCAGCAGACAGGTGACGAGCTCCTACGAGCAGTACTTC.

The CDR3: CASIGQTYEQYF. Here the CDR3 DNA reads TGTGCCAGCATAGGACAGACCTACGAGCAGTACTTC. This chain joins TRBV6-1 and TRBJ2-7; the D gene is possibly TRBD1 (6 bases). This CDR3 spans 12 amino acids. V lost 7 bases and J 2 bases, leaving 9 bases between the germline ends. Germline CDR1 and CDR2: MNHNS and SASEGT.